The rows below give T cell receptor beta chains drawn from one sample of a study of T cells after yellow fever vaccination. TCRdb re-derived calls from the 5' RACE reads in MiXCR, one entry per CDR3 protein. Of under 400,000 distinct CDR3 sequences detected, about 12% appear once; the ten largest clones hold roughly 3%. Here the sequenced sample was CD4+ T cells sorted from PBMCs, taken 15 days after the yellow fever booster vaccination. Receptors were obtained from a man aged 18 to 30 who received the YFV17D yellow fever vaccine. Each CDR3 is given with its conserved first and last residue. A D gene is named only where the DNA matches it firmly. Expanded clones are given a class, and other clones once, few, many or no size at all.

abundance,v_gene,j_gene,d_gene,CDR3aa,CDR3nt
.,TRBV6-2/TRBV6-3,TRBJ2-3,TRBD2,CASSRRTSGGAHTQYF,TGTGCCAGCAGTCGTCGGACTAGCGGGGGGGCTCATACGCAGTATTTT
.,TRBV6-2/TRBV6-3,TRBJ1-2,.,CASSSAARGGRRHCYTF,TGTGCCAGCAGTTCAGCGGCGCGAGGAGGACGTCGGCATTGCTACACCTTC
few,TRBV11-1,TRBJ2-1,TRBD2,CASRASGGHNEQFF,TGTGCCAGCAGGGCTAGCGGGGGGCACAATGAGCAGTTCTTC
few,TRBV12-3/TRBV12-4,TRBJ1-6,.,CASSPPGAPLHF,TGTGCCAGCAGTCCCCCAGGGGCACCCCTCCACTTT
few,TRBV6-2/TRBV6-3,TRBJ2-7,.,CASSLTENPSYEQYF,TGTGCCAGCAGTTTAACCGAGAACCCCTCCTACGAGCAGTACTTC
.,TRBV9,TRBJ2-1,.,CASSVASSVGEQFF,TGTGCCAGCAGCGTAGCGAGTAGCGTAGGGGAGCAGTTCTTC
.,TRBV7-2,TRBJ1-1,TRBD1,CASSPYTGTDSEAFF,TGTGCCAGCAGCCCTTATACCGGGACAGATTCTGAAGCTTTCTTT
.,TRBV12-3/TRBV12-4,TRBJ1-2,TRBD1,CASSLGQGAYGYTF,TGTGCCAGCAGTTTGGGACAGGGGGCCTATGGCTACACCTTC
.,TRBV12-3/TRBV12-4,TRBJ2-5,.,CASSLGGPGTQYF,TGTGCCAGCAGTTTGGGCGGCCCCGGGACCCAGTACTTC
.,TRBV9,TRBJ1-2,.,CASSVGPLGGYTF,TGTGCCAGCAGCGTTGGGCCCCTGGGGGGCTACACCTTC
few,TRBV5-1,TRBJ2-2,.,CASAEVAAANTGELFF,TGCGCCAGCGCGGAGGTAGCGGCAGCGAACACCGGGGAGCTGTTTTTT
many,TRBV5-1,TRBJ2-5,TRBD2,CASSLGSGGIQETQYF,TGCGCCAGCAGCTTGGGAAGCGGGGGTATACAAGAGACCCAGTACTTC
many,TRBV29-1,TRBJ2-3,TRBD2,CSVERAGGASDTQYF,TGCAGCGTTGAAAGGGCCGGGGGGGCATCTGATACGCAGTATTTT
.,TRBV4-1,TRBJ1-6,TRBD1,CASSPFWAGGGPPLHF,TGCGCCAGCAGCCCGTTCTGGGCAGGGGGGGGTCCACCCCTCCACTTT
.,TRBV28,TRBJ1-2,.,CASRSGAERRYTF,TGTGCCAGCAGATCTGGGGCAGAGAGGCGCTACACCTTC
.,TRBV6-2/TRBV6-3,TRBJ2-5,.,CASSYLSPGRETQYF,TGTGCCAGCAGTTACCTTAGCCCCGGGCGAGAGACCCAGTACTTC